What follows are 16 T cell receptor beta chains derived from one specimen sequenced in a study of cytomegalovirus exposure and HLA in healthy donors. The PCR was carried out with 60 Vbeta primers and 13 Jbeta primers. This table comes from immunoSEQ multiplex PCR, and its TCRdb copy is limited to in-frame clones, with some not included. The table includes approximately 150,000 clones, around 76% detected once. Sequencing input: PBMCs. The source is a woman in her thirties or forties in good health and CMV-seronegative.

CDR3 loop: CASSEGRTFSGNTIYF. In DNA form, the CDR3 reads TGTGCCAGCAGTGAAGGGAGGACCTTCTCTGGAAACACCATATATTTT. The chain is built from TRBV2 and TRBJ1-3; no clear D gene. Germline V lookup: CDR1 SNHLY, CDR2 FYNNEI. Deletions cut 1 base from V and 0 bases from J, with 10 bases between. This CDR3 spans 16 amino acids.

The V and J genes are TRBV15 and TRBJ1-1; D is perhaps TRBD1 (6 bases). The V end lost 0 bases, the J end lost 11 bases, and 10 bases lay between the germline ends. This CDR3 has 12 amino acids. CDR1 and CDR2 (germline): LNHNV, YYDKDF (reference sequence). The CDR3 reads CATSREGGHAFF. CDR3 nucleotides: TGTGCCACCAGCAGAGAAGGGGGACACGCTTTCTTT.

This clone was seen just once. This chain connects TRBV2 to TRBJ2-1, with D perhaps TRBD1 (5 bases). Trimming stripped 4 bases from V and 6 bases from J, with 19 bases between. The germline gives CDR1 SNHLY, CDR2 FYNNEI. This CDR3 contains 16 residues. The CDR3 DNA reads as TGTGCCAGCAGTGGGTTGGGGCCCGACAGTGGCAATGAGCAGTTCTTC. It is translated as CASSGLGPDSGNEQFF.

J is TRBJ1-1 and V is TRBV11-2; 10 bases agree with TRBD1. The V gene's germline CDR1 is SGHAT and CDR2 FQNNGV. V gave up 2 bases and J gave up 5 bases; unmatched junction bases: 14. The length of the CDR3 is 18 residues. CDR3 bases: TGTGCCAGCAGCTTAAGCTCGCGTCCCCGGGACAGGGGTACTGAAGCTTTCTTT. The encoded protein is CASSLSSRPRDRGTEAFF.

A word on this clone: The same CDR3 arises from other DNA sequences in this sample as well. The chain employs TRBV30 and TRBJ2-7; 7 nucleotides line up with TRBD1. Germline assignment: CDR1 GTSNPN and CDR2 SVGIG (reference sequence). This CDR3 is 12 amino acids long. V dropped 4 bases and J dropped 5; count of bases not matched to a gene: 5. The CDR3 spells CAWTRDSHEQYF. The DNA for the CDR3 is TGTGCCTGGACAAGGGACAGCCACGAGCAGTACTTC.

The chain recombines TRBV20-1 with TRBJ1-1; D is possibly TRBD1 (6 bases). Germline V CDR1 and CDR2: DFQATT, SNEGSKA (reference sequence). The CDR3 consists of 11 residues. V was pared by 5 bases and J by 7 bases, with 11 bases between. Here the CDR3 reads CSAGRGSEAFF. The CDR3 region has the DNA TGCAGTGCTGGAAGGGGGAGTGAAGCTTTCTTT.

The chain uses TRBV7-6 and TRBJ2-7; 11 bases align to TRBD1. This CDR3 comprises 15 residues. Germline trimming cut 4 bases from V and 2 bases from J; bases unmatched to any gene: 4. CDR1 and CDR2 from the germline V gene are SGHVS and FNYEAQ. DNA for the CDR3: TGTGCCAGCAGCTCGAGGGGACAGGGGGCCTACGAGCAGTACTTC. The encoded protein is CASSSRGQGAYEQYF.

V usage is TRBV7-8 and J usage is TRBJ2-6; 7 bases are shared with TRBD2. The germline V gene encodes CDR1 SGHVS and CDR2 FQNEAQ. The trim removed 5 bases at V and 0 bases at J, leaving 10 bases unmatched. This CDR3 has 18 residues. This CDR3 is CASSPWEGFRSGANVLTF. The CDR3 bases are TGTGCCAGCAGCCCCTGGGAGGGGTTTCGCTCTGGGGCCAACGTCCTGACTTTC.

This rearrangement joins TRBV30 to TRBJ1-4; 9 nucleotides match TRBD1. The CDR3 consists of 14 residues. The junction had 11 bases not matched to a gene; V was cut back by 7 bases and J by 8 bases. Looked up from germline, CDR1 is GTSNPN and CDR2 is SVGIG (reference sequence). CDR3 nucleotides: TGTGCCTTCTATGGACAGGGGATAGGGGAAAAACTGTTTTTT. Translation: CAFYGQGIGEKLFF.

The CDR3 bases are TGTGCCAGCAGCTTTGGACTAGCGGGAGTCAATGAGCAGTTCTTC. Its translation is CASSFGLAGVNEQFF. This sequence joins TRBV11-2 and TRBJ2-1, with 13 bases lining up with TRBD2. The CDR3 loop spans 15 amino acids. Trimming took 3 bases from V and 6 from J; bases not matched to a gene: 2. Germline CDR1 SGHAT, CDR2 FQNNGV.

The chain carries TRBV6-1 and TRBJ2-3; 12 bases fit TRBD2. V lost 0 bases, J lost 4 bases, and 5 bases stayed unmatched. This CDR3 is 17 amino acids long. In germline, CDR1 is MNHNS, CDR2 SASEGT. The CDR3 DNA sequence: TGTGCCAGCAGTGAAGCGAGGACTAGCGGGATCGCAGATACGCAGTATTTT. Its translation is CASSEARTSGIADTQYF.

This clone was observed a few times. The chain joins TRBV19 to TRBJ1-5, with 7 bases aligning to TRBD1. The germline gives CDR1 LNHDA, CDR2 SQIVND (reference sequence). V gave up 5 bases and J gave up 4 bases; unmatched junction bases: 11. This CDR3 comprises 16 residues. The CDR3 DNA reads TGTGCCAGTAGTCCCCAAGGACAGGCCTCGAATCAGCCCCAGCATTTT. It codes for CASSPQGQASNQPQHF.

The CDR3 DNA reads TGTGCCAGCAGACAGCGGGGACCTTTTTTGGAGCAGTACTTC. Translated, it gives CASRQRGPFLEQYF. V and J are TRBV6-1 and TRBJ2-7; TRBD2 matches 7 bases. The CDR3 contains 14 residues. V dropped 6 bases and J dropped 7; count of bases not matched to a gene: 12. CDR1 MNHNS and CDR2 SASEGT come from the germline V gene.

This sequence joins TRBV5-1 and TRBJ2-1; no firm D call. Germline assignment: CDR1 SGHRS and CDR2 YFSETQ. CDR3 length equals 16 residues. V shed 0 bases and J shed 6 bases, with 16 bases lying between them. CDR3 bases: TGCGCCAGCAGCTTGGTTCCGGCAGGCTTGGGCAATGAGCAGTTCTTC. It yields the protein CASSLVPAGLGNEQFF.

CDR3 in amino acids: CASMRDRNQPQHF. In DNA, the CDR3 is TGTGCCAGTATGAGGGATCGAAATCAGCCCCAGCATTTT. The chain couples TRBV6-6 to TRBJ1-5; D not resolved. Per the germline V gene, CDR1 is MNHNY and CDR2 is SVGAGI (reference sequence). Deletions cut 9 bases from V and 4 bases from J, with 13 bases between. The CDR3 contains 13 residues.

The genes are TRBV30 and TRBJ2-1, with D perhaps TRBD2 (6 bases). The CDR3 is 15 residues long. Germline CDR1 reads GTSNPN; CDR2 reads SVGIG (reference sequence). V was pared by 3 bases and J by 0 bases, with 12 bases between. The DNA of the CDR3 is TGTGCCTGGAGGGATAGCGGAAGCTCCTACAATGAGCAGTTCTTC. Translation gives CAWRDSGSSYNEQFF.